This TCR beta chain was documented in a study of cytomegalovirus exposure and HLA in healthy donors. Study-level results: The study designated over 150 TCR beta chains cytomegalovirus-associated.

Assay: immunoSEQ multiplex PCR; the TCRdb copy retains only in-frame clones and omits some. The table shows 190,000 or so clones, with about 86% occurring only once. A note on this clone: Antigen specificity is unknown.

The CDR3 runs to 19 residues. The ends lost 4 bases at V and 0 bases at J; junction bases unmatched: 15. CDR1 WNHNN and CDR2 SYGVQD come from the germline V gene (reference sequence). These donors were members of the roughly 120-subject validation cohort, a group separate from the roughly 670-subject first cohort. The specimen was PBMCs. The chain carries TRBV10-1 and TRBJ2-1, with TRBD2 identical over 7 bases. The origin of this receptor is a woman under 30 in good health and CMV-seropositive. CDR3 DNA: TGCGCCAGCAGTGGCCCCACTCTAGCGGCACACTCCTCCTACAATGAGCAGTTCTTC. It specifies CASSGPTLAAHSSYNEQFF.